This T cell receptor beta chain derives from a study of vaccination and CD4 T cells after COVID-19. Study background: Post-vaccine sampling followed dose two by a median about 69 days (range 14 to 241).

The treatment denotes: approximately nine-day PBMC culture with coronavirus spike peptide pools or control peptides (ViraFEST assay). Overall study results and limits: Convalescent patients had 304 of 307 vaccine-specific clones showing spike mono-reactivity. From a median of roughly 21 to 38, SARS-CoV-2-reactive clonotypes increased, though not significantly.

Cultured CD4+ T cells had their DNA profiled by the Oncomine TCR Beta short-read assay. One entry per CDR3 protein, called by TCRdb with MiXCR from the PCR reads. The sample consists of around 4,000 distinct CDR3 sequences, 15% to 20% of them appearing once. Germline-derived CDR1 and CDR2 are SNHLY and FYNNEI. The V gene end was trimmed by 9 bases and the J gene end by 4 bases; junction bases not matched to a gene: 8. CDR3 size: 15 residues. By share of the sample, this clonotype is medium-sized. Its antigen is not identified. The sample comprised CD4+ T cells from blood, cultured in vitro. This TCR derives from a human donor who had recovered from COVID-19. V and J are TRBV2 and TRBJ2-1; 11 bases are shared with TRBD2. CDR3 in DNA: TGTGCCAGGGATAAGACTAGCGGGGTTTACAATGAGCAGTTCTTC. It is translated as CARDKTSGVYNEQFF. Combining the CDR3 with reference TRBV2 and TRBJ2-1 gives the whole variable domain EPEVTQTPSHQVTQMGQEVILRCVPISNHLYFYWYRQILGQKVEFLVSFYNNEISEKSEIFDDQFSVERPDGSNFTLKIRSTKLEDSAMYFCARDKTSGVYNEQFFGPGTRLTVL.